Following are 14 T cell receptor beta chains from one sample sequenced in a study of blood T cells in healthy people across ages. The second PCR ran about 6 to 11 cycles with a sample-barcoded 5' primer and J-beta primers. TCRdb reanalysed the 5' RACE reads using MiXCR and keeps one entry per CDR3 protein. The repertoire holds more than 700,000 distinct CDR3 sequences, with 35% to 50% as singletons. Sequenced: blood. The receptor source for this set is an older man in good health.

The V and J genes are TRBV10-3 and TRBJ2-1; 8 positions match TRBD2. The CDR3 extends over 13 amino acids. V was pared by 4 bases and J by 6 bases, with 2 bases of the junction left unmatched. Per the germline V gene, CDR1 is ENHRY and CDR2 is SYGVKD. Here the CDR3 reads CAISVTSGNEQFF. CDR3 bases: TGTGCCATCAGTGTCACTAGCGGCAATGAGCAGTTCTTC.

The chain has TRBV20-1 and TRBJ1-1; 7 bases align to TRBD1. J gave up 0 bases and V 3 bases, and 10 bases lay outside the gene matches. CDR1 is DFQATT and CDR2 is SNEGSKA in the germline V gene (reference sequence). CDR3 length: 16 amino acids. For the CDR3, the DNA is TGCAGTGCTAGTCCTCCCGGGACAGTTATGAACACTGAAGCTTTCTTT. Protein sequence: CSASPPGTVMNTEAFF.

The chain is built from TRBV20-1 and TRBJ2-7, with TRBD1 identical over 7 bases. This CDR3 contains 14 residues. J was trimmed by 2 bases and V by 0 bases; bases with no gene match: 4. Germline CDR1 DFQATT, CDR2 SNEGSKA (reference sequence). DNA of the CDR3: TGCAGTGCTAGAGATAGGGGACAGACCTACGAGCAGTACTTC. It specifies CSARDRGQTYEQYF.

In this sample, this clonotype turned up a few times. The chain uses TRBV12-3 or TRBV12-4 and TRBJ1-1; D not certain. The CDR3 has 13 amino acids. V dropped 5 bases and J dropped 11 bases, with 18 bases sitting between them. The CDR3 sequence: CASSPREGDRAFF. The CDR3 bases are TGTGCCAGCAGTCCCCGCGAAGGAGACCGGGCTTTCTTT.

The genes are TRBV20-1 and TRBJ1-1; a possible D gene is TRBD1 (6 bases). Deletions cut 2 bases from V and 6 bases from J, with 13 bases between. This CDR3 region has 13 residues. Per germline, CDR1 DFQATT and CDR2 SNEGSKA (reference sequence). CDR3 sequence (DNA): TGCAGTGCTAGAAACAGGGTGGTGTCTGAAGCTTTCTTT. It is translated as CSARNRVVSEAFF.

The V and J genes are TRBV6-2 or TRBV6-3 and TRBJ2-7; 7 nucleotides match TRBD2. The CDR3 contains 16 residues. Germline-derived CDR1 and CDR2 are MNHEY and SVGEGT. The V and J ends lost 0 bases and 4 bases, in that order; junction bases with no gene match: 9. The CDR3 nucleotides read TGTGCCAGCAGTTACTCGAAAGGGACTACGGATTACGAGCAGTACTTC. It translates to CASSYSKGTTDYEQYF.

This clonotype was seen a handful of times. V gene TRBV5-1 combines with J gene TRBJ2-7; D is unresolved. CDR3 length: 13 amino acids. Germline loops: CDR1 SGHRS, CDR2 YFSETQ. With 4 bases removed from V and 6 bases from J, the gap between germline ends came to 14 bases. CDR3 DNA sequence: TGCGCCAGCAGCACACGCCCTGCGACCGAGCAGTACTTC. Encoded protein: CASSTRPATEQYF.

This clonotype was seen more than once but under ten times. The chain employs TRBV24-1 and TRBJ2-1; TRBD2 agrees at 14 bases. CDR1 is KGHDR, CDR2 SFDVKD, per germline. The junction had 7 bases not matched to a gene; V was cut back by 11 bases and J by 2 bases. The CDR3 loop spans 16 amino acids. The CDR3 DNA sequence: TGTGCCATCGGGACTAGCGGGAGTAGGACCTACAATGAGCAGTTCTTC. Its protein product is CAIGTSGSRTYNEQFF.

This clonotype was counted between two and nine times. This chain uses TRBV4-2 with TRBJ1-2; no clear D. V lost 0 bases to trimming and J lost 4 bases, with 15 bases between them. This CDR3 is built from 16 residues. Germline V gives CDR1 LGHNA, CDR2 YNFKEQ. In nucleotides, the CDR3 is TGTGCCAGCAGCCAAGAGAACAGTGGCGTTAGCTATGGCTACACCTTC. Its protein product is CASSQENSGVSYGYTF.

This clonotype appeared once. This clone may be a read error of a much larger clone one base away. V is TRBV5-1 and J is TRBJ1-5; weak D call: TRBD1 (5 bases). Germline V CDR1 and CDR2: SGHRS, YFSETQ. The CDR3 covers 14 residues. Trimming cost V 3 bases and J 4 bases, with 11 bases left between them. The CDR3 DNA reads TGCGCCAGCAGCTGGGGGTCGGGTAATCAGCCCCAGCATTTT. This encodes CASSWGSGNQPQHF.

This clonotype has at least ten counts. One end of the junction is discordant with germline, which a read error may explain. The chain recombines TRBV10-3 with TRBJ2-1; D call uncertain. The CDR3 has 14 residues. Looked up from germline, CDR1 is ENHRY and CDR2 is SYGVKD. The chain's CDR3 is CAISEAFSDNEQFF. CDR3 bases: TGTGCCATCAGTGAGGCGTTCTCCGACAATGAGCAGTTCTTC.

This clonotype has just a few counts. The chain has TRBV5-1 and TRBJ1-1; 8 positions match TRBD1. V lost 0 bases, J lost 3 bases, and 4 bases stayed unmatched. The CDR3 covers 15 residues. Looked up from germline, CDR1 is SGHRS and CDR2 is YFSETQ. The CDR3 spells CASSLETGGYTEAFF. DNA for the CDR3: TGCGCCAGCAGCTTGGAAACAGGGGGGTACACTGAAGCTTTCTTT.

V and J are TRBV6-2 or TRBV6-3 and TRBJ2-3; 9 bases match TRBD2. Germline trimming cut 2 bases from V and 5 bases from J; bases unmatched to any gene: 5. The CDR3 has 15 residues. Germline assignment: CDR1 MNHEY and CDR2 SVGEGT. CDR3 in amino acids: CASSYLAGSRDTQYF. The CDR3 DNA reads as TGTGCCAGCAGTTACCTAGCGGGAAGTCGAGATACGCAGTATTTT.

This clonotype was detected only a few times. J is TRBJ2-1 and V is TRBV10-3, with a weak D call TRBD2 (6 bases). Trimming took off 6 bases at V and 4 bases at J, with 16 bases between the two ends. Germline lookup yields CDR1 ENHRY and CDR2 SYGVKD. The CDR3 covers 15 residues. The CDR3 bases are TGTGCCATCAGGGACCTAGCGTCACGATACAATGAGCAGTTCTTC. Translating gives CAIRDLASRYNEQFF.